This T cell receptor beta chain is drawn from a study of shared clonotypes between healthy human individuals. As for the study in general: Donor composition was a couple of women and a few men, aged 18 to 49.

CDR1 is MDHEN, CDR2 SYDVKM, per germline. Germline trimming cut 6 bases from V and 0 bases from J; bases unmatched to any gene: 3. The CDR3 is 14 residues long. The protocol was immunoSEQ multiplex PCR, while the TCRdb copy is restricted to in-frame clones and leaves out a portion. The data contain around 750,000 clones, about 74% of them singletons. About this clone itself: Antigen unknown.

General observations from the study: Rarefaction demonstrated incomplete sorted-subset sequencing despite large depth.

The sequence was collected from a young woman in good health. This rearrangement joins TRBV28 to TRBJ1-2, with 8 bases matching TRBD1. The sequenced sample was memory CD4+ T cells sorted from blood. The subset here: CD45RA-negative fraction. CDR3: CASRLQGANYGYTF. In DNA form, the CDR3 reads TGTGCCAGCAGACTACAGGGGGCTAACTATGGCTACACCTTC.